This T cell receptor (beta chain) is drawn from a study of siplizumab effects on memory and regulatory T cells. General study points: Suppressive function of proliferating Tregs from siplizumab cultures was not confirmed. To unstimulated subsets, only a minor fraction of alloreactive clones could be mapped.

A single count supports this clone. What it binds is not known. TCRdb's table, derived via immunoSEQ multiplex PCR, lists solely in-frame clones and lacks some. The top ten clones hold around 0.31% of a sample with fewer than 100,000 clones, 94% of them seen once. Germline V gene lookup returns CDR1 SGHRS and CDR2 YFSETQ. This CDR3 contains 14 residues. The germline V and J ends were trimmed by 3 bases and 6 bases, with 16 bases remaining between them. The sequence was obtained from a human donor in good health. Sequences were obtained from non-Treg CD4+ T cells sorted from blood. The J gene is TRBJ2-7, the V gene TRBV5-1; D may be TRBD2 (6 bases). The CDR3 loop reads CASSSEGRSCEQYF. The CDR3 DNA sequence: TGCGCCAGCAGCTCGGAGGGTAGAAGCTGCGAGCAGTACTTC.